The 17 T cell receptor beta chains below all came from one sample that was sequenced in a study of shared clonotypes between healthy human individuals. The table came from immunoSEQ multiplex PCR; TCRdb's copy has only in-frame clones and leaves some out. The table includes a few million clones, more than 85% detected once. Sequenced input: naive CD4+ T cells from PBMCs. Subset meaning: CD45RA+ positively selected. Receptors originate from a man aged 18 to 35 in good health. Some clones in this sample may be carry-over from other donors' samples.

The chain couples TRBV10-2 to TRBJ2-5; 12 nucleotides align to TRBD2. The V gene end was trimmed by 8 bases and the J gene end by 4 bases; junction bases not matched to a gene: 5. Germline values: CDR1 WSHSY, CDR2 SAAADI. The CDR3 is 14 amino acids. The CDR3 sequence: CASHPGLAGETQYF. CDR3 DNA sequence: TGCGCCAGCCACCCGGGACTAGCGGGAGAGACCCAGTACTTC.

This rearrangement joins TRBV2 to TRBJ2-5; 8 nucleotides align to TRBD2. V shed 6 bases and J 3 bases; nucleotides not matched to a gene: 9. CDR1 and CDR2 (germline): SNHLY, FYNNEI. This CDR3 contains 15 residues. In DNA form, the CDR3 reads TGTGCCAGCAGCCGGGGGGGAATCTACGAAGAGACCCAGTACTTC. Translation gives CASSRGGIYEETQYF.

The chain has TRBV28 and TRBJ1-4; 7 nucleotides match TRBD1. CDR3 length: 13 residues. Germline V lookup: CDR1 MDHEN, CDR2 SYDVKM. Trimming at V came to 6 bases and at J to 8 bases, leaving 6 bases not matched to a gene. The CDR3 nucleotides are TGTGCCAGCAGGACAGGGTTAGGAGAAAAACTGTTTTTT. Protein sequence: CASRTGLGEKLFF. Based on the CDR3 plus reference TRBV28 and TRBJ1-4, the full variable domain is DVKVTQSSRYLVKRTGEKVFLECVQDMDHENMFWYRQDPGLGLRLIYFSYDVKMKEKGDIPEGYSVSREKKERFSLILESASTNQTSMYLCASRTGLGEKLFFGSGTQLSVL.

The rearrangement links TRBV7-3 to TRBJ2-2, with 7 bases identical to TRBD2. Germline lookup yields CDR1 SGHTA and CDR2 FQGTGA. The V gene end was trimmed by 6 bases and the J gene end by 7 bases; junction bases not matched to a gene: 2. The CDR3 is 12 amino acids. CDR3: CASSSGLGELFF. The CDR3 nucleotides are TGTGCCAGCAGTAGCGGGCTCGGGGAGCTGTTTTTT.

Points on this clone: In the same sample, other DNA sequences code for this CDR3. The J gene is TRBJ2-7, the V gene TRBV18, with a weak D call TRBD1 (6 bases). V lost 0 bases, J lost 1 base, and 7 bases lay in between. CDR3 length equals 14 residues. The germline gives CDR1 KGHSH, CDR2 LQKENI. Written as DNA, the CDR3 is TGTGCCAGCTCACCACCAGGGGGATCCTACGAGCAGTACTTC. The encoded protein is CASSPPGGSYEQYF. Using reference TRBV18 and TRBJ2-7 for the parts outside the CDR3, the full variable domain is NAGVMQNPRHLVRRRGQEARLRCSPMKGHSHVYWYRQLPEEGLKFMVYLQKENIIDESGMPKERFSAEFPKEGPSILRIQQVVRGDSAAYFCASSPPGGSYEQYFGPGTRLTVT.

This chain links TRBV5-4 with TRBJ2-5; tentative D call: TRBD2 (5 bases). This CDR3 contains 15 residues. Trimming took 7 bases from V and 0 from J, leaving 16 bases between them. The germline CDR1 and CDR2 sequences are SGHNT and YYREEE (reference sequence). The CDR3 DNA sequence: TGTGCCAGCCGCCTCTCTCCCGGGAACCAAGAGACCCAGTACTTC. Translation gives CASRLSPGNQETQYF.

Of note for this clone: This specimen includes other DNA sequences encoding the same CDR3. This chain links TRBV18 with TRBJ1-5; D is perhaps TRBD1 (5 bases). This CDR3 has 13 residues. Trimming took 5 bases from V and 4 from J, leaving 9 bases between them. The germline gives CDR1 KGHSH, CDR2 LQKENI. This chain's CDR3 is CASSADRNQPQHF. CDR3 coding DNA: TGTGCCAGCTCAGCCGACAGAAATCAGCCCCAGCATTTT.

The V call is TRBV5-1, the J call TRBJ2-3; no definite D call. Trimming shortened V by 0 bases and J by 7 bases, and 12 bases separated the two germline ends. This CDR3 comprises 14 residues. Looked up from germline, CDR1 is SGHRS and CDR2 is YFSETQ. The CDR3 DNA sequence: TGCGCCAGCAGCTTGGCCGGTCCGGGCCATACGCAGTATTTT. Residues: CASSLAGPGHTQYF.

This clone showed up just once. This chain joins TRBV7-2 and TRBJ1-2; 9 bases are a match to TRBD1. Trimming took 3 bases from V and 6 from J; bases not matched to a gene: 5. The CDR3 covers 14 residues. CDR1 and CDR2 (germline): SGHTA, FQGNSA. The CDR3 nucleotides are TGTGCCAGCAGCTTGACCGGGACAGGGAATGGCTACACCTTC. It codes for CASSLTGTGNGYTF.

The rearrangement links TRBV7-2 to TRBJ2-5; D unresolved. Germline loops: CDR1 SGHTA, CDR2 FQGNSA. The CDR3 has 16 amino acids. Trimming took off 5 bases at V and 4 bases at J, with 20 bases between the two ends. CDR3 sequence: CASSLNNPALGETQYF. For the CDR3, the DNA is TGTGCCAGCAGCCTCAATAATCCAGCCTTGGGAGAGACCCAGTACTTC.

With respect to this clone: Other DNA sequences within the sample encode an identical CDR3. The chain recombines TRBV5-4 with TRBJ1-2; weak D call: TRBD1 (6 bases). The CDR3 covers 14 residues. Trimming took 1 base from V and 4 from J, leaving 11 bases between them. Germline V gives CDR1 SGHNT, CDR2 YYREEE (reference sequence). This chain's CDR3 is CASSLPGAGYGYTF. The CDR3 coding sequence is TGTGCCAGCAGCTTGCCGGGGGCAGGCTATGGCTACACCTTC.

The chain combines TRBV27 with TRBJ1-1; D is possibly TRBD1 (6 bases). V lost 5 bases and J lost 4, with 14 bases in between. CDR3 length: 14 residues. The germline gives CDR1 MNHEY, CDR2 SMNVEV (reference sequence). DNA for the CDR3: TGTGCCAGCAGTCTCGAACAGGGTGTCACTGAAGCTTTCTTT. Translated: CASSLEQGVTEAFF.

This chain uses TRBV9 with TRBJ2-2; a possible D gene is TRBD2 (5 bases). V lost 1 base to trimming and J lost 8 bases, with 15 bases between them. Germline V CDR1 and CDR2: SGDLS, YYNGEE. This CDR3 comprises 15 residues. The CDR3 DNA reads TGTGCCAGCAGCGTATTCCCTTCTACTAGGGGGGAGCTGTTTTTT. Its translation is CASSVFPSTRGELFF.

V and J are TRBV7-3 and TRBJ2-1; TRBD2 aligns across 8 bases. V shed 5 bases and J 5 bases; nucleotides not matched to a gene: 14. This CDR3 has 17 amino acids. Germline lookup yields CDR1 SGHTA and CDR2 FQGTGA. CDR3: CASSPKAGRAGDNEQFF. The CDR3 bases are TGTGCCAGCAGCCCTAAAGCCGGGAGGGCCGGAGACAATGAGCAGTTCTTC.

V and J are TRBV29-1 and TRBJ2-3; TRBD2 aligns across 14 bases. Trimming took 6 bases from V and 6 from J; bases not matched to a gene: 8. The CDR3 is 15 residues long. Germline V gives CDR1 SQVTM, CDR2 ANQGSEA. The CDR3 loop is CSVPGLAGGADTQYF. Here the CDR3 DNA reads TGCAGCGTACCCGGACTAGCGGGAGGTGCGGATACGCAGTATTTT.

Note on this clone: Other DNA variants within this sample encode the same CDR3. The chain employs TRBV14 and TRBJ2-1; 13 bases map to TRBD2. The V and J ends lost 3 bases and 1 base, in that order; junction bases with no gene match: 0. This CDR3 region has 16 residues. Germline CDR1 SGHDN, CDR2 FVKESK. The CDR3 protein is CASSQGLAGSYNEQFF. CDR3 bases: TGTGCCAGCAGCCAGGGACTAGCGGGATCCTACAATGAGCAGTTCTTC.

The chain has TRBV5-6 and TRBJ1-2; 10 nucleotides agree with TRBD1. Per the germline V gene, CDR1 is SGHDT and CDR2 is YYEEEE. The trim removed 3 bases at V and 8 bases at J, leaving 7 bases unmatched. The CDR3 covers 14 residues. Here the CDR3 reads CASSSDRGSGGYTF. The CDR3 nucleotides are TGTGCCAGCAGCTCGGACAGGGGGTCGGGAGGCTACACCTTC.